The rows below give T cell receptor beta chains drawn from one sample of a study of T cells expressing NK-cell markers. After re-calling the 5' RACE reads, TCRdb lists one entry per CDR3 protein, DNA absent. The repertoire shows over 200,000 distinct CDR3 sequences; the top ten hold around 0.4%. The source material was blood T cells: a sorted CD56 or NKG2C T cell subset, CD4+ or CD8+ T cells, or bulk PBMC T cells (not recorded which). The receptors shown here come from a man aged 18 to 29 in good health. The CDR3 runs from the conserved cysteine through the conserved F or W.

j_call: TRBJ2-1
v_call: TRBV7-8
cdr3_aa: CASSSAGSAYNEQFF

j_call: TRBJ1-1
v_call: TRBV6-1
cdr3_aa: CASRPRQGGVSEAFF

j_call: TRBJ2-5
v_call: TRBV5-1
cdr3_aa: CASSLYRGAETQYF

j_call: TRBJ1-2
v_call: TRBV7-9
cdr3_aa: CASSEYRESGYGYTF

j_call: TRBJ2-1
v_call: TRBV24-1
cdr3_aa: CASPGLAAMGTSSNEQFF

j_call: TRBJ2-7
v_call: TRBV30
cdr3_aa: CAWTTGSYEQYF

j_call: TRBJ1-1
v_call: TRBV20-1
cdr3_aa: CSASLSGTPNTEAFF

j_call: TRBJ2-1
v_call: TRBV20-1
cdr3_aa: CSAGPEGGVYNEQFF

j_call: TRBJ1-5
v_call: TRBV27
cdr3_aa: CASSLEGLGRQPQHF

j_call: TRBJ2-5
v_call: TRBV7-2
cdr3_aa: CASSLVRRNAGTQYF

j_call: TRBJ1-1
v_call: TRBV5-1
cdr3_aa: CASSLALGSTEAFF

j_call: TRBJ1-3
v_call: TRBV6-5
cdr3_aa: CASSYSRAGNTIYF

j_call: TRBJ1-6
v_call: TRBV5-1
cdr3_aa: CASSLGGSESPLHF

j_call: TRBJ2-5
v_call: TRBV20-1
cdr3_aa: CSARLNSETQYF

j_call: TRBJ2-1
v_call: TRBV6-5
cdr3_aa: CASSYRGLAGGPHEQFF

j_call: TRBJ1-4
v_call: TRBV6-1
cdr3_aa: CASSRDRDEKLFF

j_call: TRBJ2-4
v_call: TRBV20-1
cdr3_aa: CSAPPAGVSHIQYF

j_call: TRBJ2-3
v_call: TRBV5-5
cdr3_aa: CASSLAGGGWTGTDTQYF

j_call: TRBJ1-5
v_call: TRBV29-1
cdr3_aa: CSAASSDNQPQHF

j_call: TRBJ2-1
v_call: TRBV5-1
cdr3_aa: CASSLGRVGYNEQFF

j_call: TRBJ1-1
v_call: TRBV5-1
cdr3_aa: CASSPGPGQGATAFF

j_call: TRBJ1-2
v_call: TRBV20-1
cdr3_aa: CSASNGQGANYGYTF

j_call: TRBJ2-7
v_call: TRBV3-1
cdr3_aa: CASSQDYTSRQYF

j_call: TRBJ2-3
v_call: TRBV15
cdr3_aa: CATSPRTSPSSDTQYF

j_call: TRBJ2-1
v_call: TRBV9
cdr3_aa: CASSVASGRSHEQFF

j_call: TRBJ2-5
v_call: TRBV6-5
cdr3_aa: CASSSLLDPQETQYF